This T cell receptor (beta chain) appears in the sequencing data of a study of blood T cell repertoires in COVID-19. Assay: immunoSEQ multiplex PCR; the TCRdb copy retains only in-frame clones and omits some. The profile shows about 270,000 clones, around nine tenths of them singletons. Germline CDR1 and CDR2: SEHNR and FQNEAQ (reference sequence). The CDR3 totals 14 residues. V was pared by 4 bases and J by 2 bases, with 11 bases between. Sequencing input: peripheral blood. The chain links TRBV7-9 to TRBJ2-5, with a tentative D call TRBD2 (6 bases). This receptor was identified in a man aged 45 to 65 with acute or convalescent COVID-19. CDR3 protein: CASSSVGGQETQYF. In nucleotides, the CDR3 is TGTGCCAGCAGCTCGGTGGGGGGTCAAGAGACCCAGTACTTC. The full variable domain, with the rest looked up from reference TRBV7-9 and TRBJ2-5, is DTGVSQNPRHKITKRGQNVTFRCDPISEHNRLYWYRQTLGQGPEFLTYFQNEAQLEKSRLLSDRFSAERPKGSFSTLEIQRTEQGDSAMYLCASSSVGGQETQYFGPGTRLLVL.